The sequence of this T cell receptor beta chain was determined in a study of early T cells in non-severe SARS-CoV-2 infection. Overall study context: Sequenced material consisted of bulk RNA (from unsorted whole blood), and chains were unpaired.

Unique molecular identifiers tagged individual cDNA molecules. TCRdb used MiXCR to reprocess the 5' RACE reads, holding one entry per CDR3 protein. The table lists 97,000 or so distinct CDR3 sequences, less than 15% of them singletons. This clonotype was detected ten times or more. The antigen remains unidentified. Trimming cost V 8 bases and J 5 bases; bases outside gene matches: 9. The germline CDR1 and CDR2 sequences are WSHSY and SAAADI. There are 14 residues in the CDR3. Study-wide findings and caveats: Matching against VDJdb likely underestimated virus-specific expansions, favoring anti-spike CD8.

The chain carries TRBV10-2 and TRBJ2-5; 9 nucleotides line up with TRBD1. The material sequenced was whole blood. This receptor was obtained from an adult who was a healthcare worker with PCR-confirmed SARS-CoV-2 infection or an uninfected control (not recorded which). CDR3: CASVGTGKYETQYF. CDR3 bases: TGCGCCAGCGTCGGGACAGGGAAGTACGAGACCCAGTACTTC.